The source of this TCR beta chain is a study of shared clonotypes between healthy human individuals. Profiling relied on immunoSEQ multiplex PCR, and the TCRdb table lists in-frame clones only, not all of them. The table records a few million clones, over 85% of them present only once. A single count supports this clone. The V end lost 5 bases, the J end lost 1 base, and 14 bases lay between the germline ends. Germline CDR1 is MNHEY and CDR2 is SVGAGI. The CDR3 runs to 15 residues. The specimen was naive CD4+ T cells sorted from blood. Subset in this sample: CD45RA+ positively selected. The TCR originated in a young man in good health. This sequence joins TRBV6-5 and TRBJ2-5, with D uncertain. CDR3 protein: CASSPVGRLQETQYF. In nucleotides, the CDR3 is TGTGCCAGCAGTCCCGTCGGCAGACTCCAAGAGACCCAGTACTTC.